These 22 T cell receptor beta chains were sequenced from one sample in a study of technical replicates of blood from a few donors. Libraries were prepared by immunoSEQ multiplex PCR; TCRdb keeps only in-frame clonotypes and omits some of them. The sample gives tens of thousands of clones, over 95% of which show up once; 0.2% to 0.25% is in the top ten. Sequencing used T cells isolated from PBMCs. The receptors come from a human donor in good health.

The CDR3 nucleotides are TGCGCCAGCAGCCGGGGACTTGCCTACGAGCAGTACTTC. As protein: CASSRGLAYEQYF. This chain links TRBV4-1 with TRBJ2-7, with a weak D call TRBD2 (6 bases). CDR1 is MGHRA and CDR2 is YSYEKL in the germline V gene. V shed 4 bases and J shed 2 bases, with 9 bases lying between them. The CDR3 covers 13 residues.

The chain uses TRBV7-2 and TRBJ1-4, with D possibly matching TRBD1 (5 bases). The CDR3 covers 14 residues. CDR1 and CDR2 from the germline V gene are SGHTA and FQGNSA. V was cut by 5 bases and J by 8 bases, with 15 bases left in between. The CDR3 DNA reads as TGTGCCAGCAGCCCCTGGGGGGTAGGAGAAAAACTGTTTTTT. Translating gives CASSPWGVGEKLFF. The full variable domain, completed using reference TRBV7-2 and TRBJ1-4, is GAGVSQSPSNKVTEKGKDVELRCDPISGHTALYWYRQSLGQGLEFLIYFQGNSAPDKSGLPSDRFSAERTGGSVSTLTIQRTQQEDSAVYLCASSPWGVGEKLFFGSGTQLSVL.

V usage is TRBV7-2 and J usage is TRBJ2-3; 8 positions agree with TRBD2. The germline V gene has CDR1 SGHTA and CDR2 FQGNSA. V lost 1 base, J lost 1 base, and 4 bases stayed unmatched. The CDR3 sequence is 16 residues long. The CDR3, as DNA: TGTGCCAGCAGCTTAGGGCGAGCGGGAGGCACAGATACGCAGTATTTT. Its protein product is CASSLGRAGGTDTQYF.

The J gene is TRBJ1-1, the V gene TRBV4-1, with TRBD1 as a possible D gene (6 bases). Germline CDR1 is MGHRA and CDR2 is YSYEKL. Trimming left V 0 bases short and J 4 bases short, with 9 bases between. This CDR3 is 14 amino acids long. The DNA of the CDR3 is TGCGCCAGCAGCCAAGAGGGAGGGGGCACTGAAGCTTTCTTT. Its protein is CASSQEGGGTEAFF.

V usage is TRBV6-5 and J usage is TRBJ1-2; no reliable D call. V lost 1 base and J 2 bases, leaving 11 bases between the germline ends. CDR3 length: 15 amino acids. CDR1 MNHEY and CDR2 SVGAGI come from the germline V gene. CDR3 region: CASSYYRTLNYGYTF. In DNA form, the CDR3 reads TGTGCCAGCAGTTACTATCGGACTCTAAACTATGGCTACACCTTC.

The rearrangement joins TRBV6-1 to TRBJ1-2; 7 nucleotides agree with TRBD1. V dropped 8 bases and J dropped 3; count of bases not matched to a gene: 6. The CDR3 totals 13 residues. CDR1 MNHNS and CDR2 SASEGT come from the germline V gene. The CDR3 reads CASLRQGDYGYTF. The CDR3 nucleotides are TGTGCCAGCCTACGCCAGGGGGACTATGGCTACACCTTC.

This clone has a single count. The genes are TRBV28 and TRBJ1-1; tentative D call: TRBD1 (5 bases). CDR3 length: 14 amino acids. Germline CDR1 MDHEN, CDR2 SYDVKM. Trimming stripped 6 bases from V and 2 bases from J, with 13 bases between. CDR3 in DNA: TGTGCCAGCAGGAAACTCCAGGGAAACACTGAAGCTTTCTTT. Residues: CASRKLQGNTEAFF.

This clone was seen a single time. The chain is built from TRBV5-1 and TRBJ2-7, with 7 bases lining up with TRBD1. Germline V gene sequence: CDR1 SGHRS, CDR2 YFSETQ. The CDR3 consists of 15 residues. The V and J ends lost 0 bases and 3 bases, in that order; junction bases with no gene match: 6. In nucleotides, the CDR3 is TGCGCCAGCAGCTTGGGAATTCGGGACAGCTACGAGCAGTACTTC. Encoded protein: CASSLGIRDSYEQYF.

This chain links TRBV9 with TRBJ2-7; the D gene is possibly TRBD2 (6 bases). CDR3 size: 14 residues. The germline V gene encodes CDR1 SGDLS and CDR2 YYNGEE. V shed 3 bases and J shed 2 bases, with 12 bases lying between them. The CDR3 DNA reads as TGTGCCAGCAGCGGAGGAGGGCCGCCCTACGAGCAGTACTTC. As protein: CASSGGGPPYEQYF.

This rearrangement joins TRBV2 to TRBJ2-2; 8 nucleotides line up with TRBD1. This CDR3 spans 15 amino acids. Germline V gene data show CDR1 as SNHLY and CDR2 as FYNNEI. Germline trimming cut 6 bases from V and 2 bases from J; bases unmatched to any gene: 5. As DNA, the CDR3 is TGTGCCAGCAGACTGACAGGGGCCAACACCGGGGAGCTGTTTTTT. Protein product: CASRLTGANTGELFF.

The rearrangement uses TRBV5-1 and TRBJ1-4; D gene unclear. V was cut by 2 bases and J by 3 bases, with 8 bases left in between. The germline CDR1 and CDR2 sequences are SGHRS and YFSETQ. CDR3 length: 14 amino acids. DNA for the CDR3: TGCGCCAGCAGCTTAATAAAGCCTAATGAAAAACTGTTTTTT. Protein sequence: CASSLIKPNEKLFF.

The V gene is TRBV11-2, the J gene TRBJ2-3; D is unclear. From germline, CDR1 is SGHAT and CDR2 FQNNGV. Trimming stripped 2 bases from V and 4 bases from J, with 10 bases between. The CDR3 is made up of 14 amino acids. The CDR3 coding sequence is TGTGCCAGCAGCTTAAGAGGCAGCGCAGATACGCAGTATTTT. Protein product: CASSLRGSADTQYF.

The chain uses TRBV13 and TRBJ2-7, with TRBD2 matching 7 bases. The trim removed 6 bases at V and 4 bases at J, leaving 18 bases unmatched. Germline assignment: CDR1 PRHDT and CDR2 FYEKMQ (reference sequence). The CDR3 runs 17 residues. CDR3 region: CASSLRLGLAEFYEQYF. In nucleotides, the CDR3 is TGTGCCAGCAGTTTAAGGCTCGGTCTAGCGGAATTTTACGAGCAGTACTTC.

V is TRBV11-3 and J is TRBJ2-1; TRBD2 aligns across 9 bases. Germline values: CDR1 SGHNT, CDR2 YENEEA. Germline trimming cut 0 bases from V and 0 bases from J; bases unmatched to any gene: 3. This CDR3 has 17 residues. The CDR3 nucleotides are TGTGCCAGCAGCTTAGATGTGCGGGAGGGCTCCTACAATGAGCAGTTCTTC. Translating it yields CASSLDVREGSYNEQFF.

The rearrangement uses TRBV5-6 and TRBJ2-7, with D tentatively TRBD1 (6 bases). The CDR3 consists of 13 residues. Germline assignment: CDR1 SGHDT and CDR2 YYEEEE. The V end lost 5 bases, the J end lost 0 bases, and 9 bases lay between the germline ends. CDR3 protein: CASRYRASYEQYF. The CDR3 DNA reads TGTGCCAGCAGGTACAGGGCCTCCTACGAGCAGTACTTC.

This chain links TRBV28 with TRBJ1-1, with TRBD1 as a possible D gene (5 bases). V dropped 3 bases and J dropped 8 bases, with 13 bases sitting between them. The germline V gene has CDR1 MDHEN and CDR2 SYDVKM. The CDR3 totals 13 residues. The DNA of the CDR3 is TGTGCCAGCAGTTTCCAGGGATACCTGGAAGCTTTCTTT. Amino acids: CASSFQGYLEAFF.

CDR3 protein: CASRTGDSSYEQYF. The CDR3 DNA sequence: TGTGCCAGTAGGACAGGGGATTCCTCCTACGAGCAGTACTTC. This chain uses TRBV19 with TRBJ2-7; 8 bases map to TRBD1. This CDR3 has 14 amino acids. Trimming removed 6 bases from V and 0 bases from J; junction bases left unmatched: 4. The germline V gene encodes CDR1 LNHDA and CDR2 SQIVND (reference sequence).

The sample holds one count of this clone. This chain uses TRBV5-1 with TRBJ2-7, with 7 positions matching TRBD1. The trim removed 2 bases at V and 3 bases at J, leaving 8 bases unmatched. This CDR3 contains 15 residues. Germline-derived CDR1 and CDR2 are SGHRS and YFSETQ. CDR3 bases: TGCGCCAGCAGCTTAAGTGGACAGGCAAACTACGAGCAGTACTTC. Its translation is CASSLSGQANYEQYF.

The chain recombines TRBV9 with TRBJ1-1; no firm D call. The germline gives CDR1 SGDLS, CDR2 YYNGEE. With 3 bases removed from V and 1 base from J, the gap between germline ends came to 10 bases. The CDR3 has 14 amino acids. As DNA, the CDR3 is TGTGCCAGCAGCGCCCAATGGCAGAACACTGAAGCTTTCTTT. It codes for CASSAQWQNTEAFF.

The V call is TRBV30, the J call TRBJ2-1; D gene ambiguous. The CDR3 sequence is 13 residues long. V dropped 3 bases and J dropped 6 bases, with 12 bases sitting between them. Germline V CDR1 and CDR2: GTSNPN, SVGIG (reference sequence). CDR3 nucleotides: TGTGCCTGGAGACTTGAAAATGGCAATGAGCAGTTCTTC. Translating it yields CAWRLENGNEQFF.

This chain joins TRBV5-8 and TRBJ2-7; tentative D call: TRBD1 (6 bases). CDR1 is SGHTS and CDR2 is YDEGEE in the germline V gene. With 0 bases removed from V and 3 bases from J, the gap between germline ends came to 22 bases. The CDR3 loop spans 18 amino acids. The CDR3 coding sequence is TGTGCCAGCAGCTTGGTTCGATTTCCAGGGGTGGTAGGCTACGAGCAGTACTTC. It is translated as CASSLVRFPGVVGYEQYF.

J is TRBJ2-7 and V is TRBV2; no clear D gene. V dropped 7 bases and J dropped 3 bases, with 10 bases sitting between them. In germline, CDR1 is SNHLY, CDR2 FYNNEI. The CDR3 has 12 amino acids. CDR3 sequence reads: CASTPLLYEQYF. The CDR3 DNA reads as TGTGCCAGCACTCCACTACTCTACGAGCAGTACTTC.